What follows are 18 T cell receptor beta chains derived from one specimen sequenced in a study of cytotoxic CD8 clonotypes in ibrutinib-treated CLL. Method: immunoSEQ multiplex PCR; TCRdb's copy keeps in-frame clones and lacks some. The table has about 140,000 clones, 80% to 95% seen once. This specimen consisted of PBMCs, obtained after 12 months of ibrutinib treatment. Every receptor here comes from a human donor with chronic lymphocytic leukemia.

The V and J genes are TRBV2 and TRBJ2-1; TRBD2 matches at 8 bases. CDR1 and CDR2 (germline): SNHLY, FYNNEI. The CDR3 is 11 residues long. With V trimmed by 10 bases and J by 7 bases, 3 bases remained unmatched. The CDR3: CAIRGGNEQFF. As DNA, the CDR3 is TGTGCCATCCGGGGGGGGAATGAGCAGTTCTTC.

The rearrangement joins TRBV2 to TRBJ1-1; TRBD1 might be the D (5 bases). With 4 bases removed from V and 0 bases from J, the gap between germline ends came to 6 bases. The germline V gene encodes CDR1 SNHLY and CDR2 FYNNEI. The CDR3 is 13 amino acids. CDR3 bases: TGTGCCAGCAGTGGGGGGATGAACACTGAAGCTTTCTTT. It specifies CASSGGMNTEAFF.

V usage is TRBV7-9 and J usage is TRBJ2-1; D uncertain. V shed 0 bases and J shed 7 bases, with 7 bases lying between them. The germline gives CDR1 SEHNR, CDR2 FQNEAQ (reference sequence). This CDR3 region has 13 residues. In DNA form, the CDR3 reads TGTGCCAGCAGCTTAGCATCGGATAATGAGCAGTTCTTC. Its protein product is CASSLASDNEQFF.

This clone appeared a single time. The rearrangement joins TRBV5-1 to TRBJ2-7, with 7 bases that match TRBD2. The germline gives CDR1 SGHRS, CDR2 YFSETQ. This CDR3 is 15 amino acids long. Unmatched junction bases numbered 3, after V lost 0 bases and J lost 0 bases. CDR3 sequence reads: CASSLGASGSYEQYF. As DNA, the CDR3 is TGCGCCAGCAGCTTGGGGGCTAGCGGCTCCTACGAGCAGTACTTC.

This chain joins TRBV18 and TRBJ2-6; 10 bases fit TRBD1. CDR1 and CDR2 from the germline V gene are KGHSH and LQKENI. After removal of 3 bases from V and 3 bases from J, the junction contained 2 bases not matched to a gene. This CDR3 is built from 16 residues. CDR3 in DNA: TGTGCCAGCTCACCCGGGACAGGGGTTGGGGCCAACGTCCTGACTTTC. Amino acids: CASSPGTGVGANVLTF. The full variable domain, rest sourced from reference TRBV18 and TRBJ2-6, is NAGVMQNPRHLVRRRGQEARLRCSPMKGHSHVYWYRQLPEEGLKFMVYLQKENIIDESGMPKERFSAEFPKEGPSILRIQQVVRGDSAAYFCASSPGTGVGANVLTFGAGSRLTVL.

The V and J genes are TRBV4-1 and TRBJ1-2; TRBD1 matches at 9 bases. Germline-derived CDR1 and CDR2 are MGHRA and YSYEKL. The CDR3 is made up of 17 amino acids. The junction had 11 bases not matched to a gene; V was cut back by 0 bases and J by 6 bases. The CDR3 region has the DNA TGCGCCAGCAGCCAAGAGACCACAGGGGGCGCGTGGAATGGCTACACCTTC. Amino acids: CASSQETTGGAWNGYTF.

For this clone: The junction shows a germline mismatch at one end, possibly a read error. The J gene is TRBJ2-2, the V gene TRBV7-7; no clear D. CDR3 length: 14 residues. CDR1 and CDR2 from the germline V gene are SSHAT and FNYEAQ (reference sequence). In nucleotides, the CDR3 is TGTGCTAGCAGCTTAGCTCCCGTGAGCGGGGAGCTGTTTTTT. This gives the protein CASSLAPVSGELFF.

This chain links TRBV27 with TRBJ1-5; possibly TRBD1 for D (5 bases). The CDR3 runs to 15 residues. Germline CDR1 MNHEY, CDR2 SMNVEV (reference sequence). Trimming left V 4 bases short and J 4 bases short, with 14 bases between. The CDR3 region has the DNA TGTGCCAGCAGTTCGGAGTGGGGGGTTAATCAGCCCCAGCATTTT. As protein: CASSSEWGVNQPQHF.

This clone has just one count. The CDR3 loop is CASTPTSRGGYTF. The CDR3 nucleotides read TGTGCCAGTACCCCCACGAGCAGGGGTGGCTACACCTTC. The V call is TRBV19, the J call TRBJ1-2; TRBD1 is a possible D gene (6 bases). The CDR3 loop spans 13 amino acids. Germline values: CDR1 LNHDA, CDR2 SQIVND (reference sequence). The germline V and J ends were trimmed by 7 bases and 7 bases, with 16 bases remaining between them.

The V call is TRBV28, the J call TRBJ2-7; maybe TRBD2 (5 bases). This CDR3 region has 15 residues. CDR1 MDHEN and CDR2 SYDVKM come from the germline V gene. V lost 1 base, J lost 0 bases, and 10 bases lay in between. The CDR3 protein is CASSLLGAPSYEQYF. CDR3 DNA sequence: TGTGCCAGCAGTTTATTGGGAGCCCCCTCCTACGAGCAGTACTTC.

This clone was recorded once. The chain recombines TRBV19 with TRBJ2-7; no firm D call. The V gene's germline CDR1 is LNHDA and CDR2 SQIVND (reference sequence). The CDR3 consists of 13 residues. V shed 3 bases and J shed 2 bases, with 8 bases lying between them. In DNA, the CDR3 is TGTGCCAGTAGTATCGAAACAGCCTACGAGCAGTACTTC. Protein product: CASSIETAYEQYF.

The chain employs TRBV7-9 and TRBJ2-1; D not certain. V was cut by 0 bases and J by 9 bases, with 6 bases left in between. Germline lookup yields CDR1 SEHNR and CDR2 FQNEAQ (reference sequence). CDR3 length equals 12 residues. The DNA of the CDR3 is TGTGCCAGCAGCTTAGCCGGGTCTGAGCAGTTCTTC. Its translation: CASSLAGSEQFF.

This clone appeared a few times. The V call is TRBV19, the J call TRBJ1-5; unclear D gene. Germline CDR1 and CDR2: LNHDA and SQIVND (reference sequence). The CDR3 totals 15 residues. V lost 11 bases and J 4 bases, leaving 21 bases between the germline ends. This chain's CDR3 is CASRGAGSLNQPQHF. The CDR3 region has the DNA TGTGCCTCCCGGGGAGCGGGGTCCCTAAATCAGCCCCAGCATTTT.

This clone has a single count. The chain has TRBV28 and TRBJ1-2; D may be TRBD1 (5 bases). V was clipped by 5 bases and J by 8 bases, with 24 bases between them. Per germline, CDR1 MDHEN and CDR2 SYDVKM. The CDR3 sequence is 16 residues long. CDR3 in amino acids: CASSVAVEGRLYGYTF. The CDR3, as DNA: TGTGCCAGCAGTGTAGCCGTGGAGGGGCGCTTGTACGGCTACACCTTC.

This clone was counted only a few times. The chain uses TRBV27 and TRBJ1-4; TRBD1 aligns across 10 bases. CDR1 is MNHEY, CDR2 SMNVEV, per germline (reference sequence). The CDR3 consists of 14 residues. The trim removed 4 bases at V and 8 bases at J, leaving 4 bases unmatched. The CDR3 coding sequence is TGTGCCAGCAGTTCCTGGACAGGGGGGGAAAAACTGTTTTTT. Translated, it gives CASSSWTGGEKLFF.

CDR3: CASRRQGATETQYF. The CDR3 bases are TGCGCCAGCAGAAGGCAGGGGGCTACAGAGACCCAGTACTTC. The chain links TRBV5-1 to TRBJ2-5, with TRBD1 matching 8 bases. V trimming: 5 bases; J trimming: 4 bases; junction bases outside the gene matches: 7. CDR1 is SGHRS, CDR2 YFSETQ, per germline. The CDR3 covers 14 residues. Using reference TRBV5-1 and TRBJ2-5 for the parts outside the CDR3, the full variable domain is KAGVTQTPRYLIKTRGQQVTLSCSPISGHRSVSWYQQTPGQGLQFLFEYFSETQRNKGNFPGRFSGRQFSNSRSEMNVSTLELGDSALYLCASRRQGATETQYFGPGTRLLVL.

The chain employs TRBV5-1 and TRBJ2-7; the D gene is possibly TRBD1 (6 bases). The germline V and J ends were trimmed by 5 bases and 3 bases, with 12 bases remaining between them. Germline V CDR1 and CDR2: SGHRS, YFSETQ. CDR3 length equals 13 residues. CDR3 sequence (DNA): TGCGCCAGCAGGAATGGACAGCTCTACGAGCAGTACTTC. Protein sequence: CASRNGQLYEQYF.

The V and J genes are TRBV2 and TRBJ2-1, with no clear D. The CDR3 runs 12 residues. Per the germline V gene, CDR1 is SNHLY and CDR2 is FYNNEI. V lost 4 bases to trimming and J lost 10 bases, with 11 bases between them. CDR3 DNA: TGTGCCAGCAGTGTTTATTCCCCGGAGCAGTTCTTC. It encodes CASSVYSPEQFF.